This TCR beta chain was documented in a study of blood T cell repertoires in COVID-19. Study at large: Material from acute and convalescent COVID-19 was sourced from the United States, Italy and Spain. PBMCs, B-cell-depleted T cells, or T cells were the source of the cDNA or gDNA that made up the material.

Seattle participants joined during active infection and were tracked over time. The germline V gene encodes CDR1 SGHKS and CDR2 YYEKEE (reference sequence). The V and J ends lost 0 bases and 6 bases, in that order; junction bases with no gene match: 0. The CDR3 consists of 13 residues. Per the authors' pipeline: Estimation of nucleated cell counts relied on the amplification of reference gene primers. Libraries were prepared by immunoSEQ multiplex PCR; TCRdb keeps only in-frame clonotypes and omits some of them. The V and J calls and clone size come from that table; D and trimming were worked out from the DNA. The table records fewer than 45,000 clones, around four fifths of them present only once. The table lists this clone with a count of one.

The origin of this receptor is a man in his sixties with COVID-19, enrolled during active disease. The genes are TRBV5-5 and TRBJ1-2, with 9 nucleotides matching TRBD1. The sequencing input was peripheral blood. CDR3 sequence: CASSLGQGDGYTF. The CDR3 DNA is TGTGCCAGCAGCTTGGGACAGGGGGATGGCTACACCTTC.